The 6 T cell receptor beta chains below were found in one sample sequenced in a study of blood T cell repertoires in COVID-19. Assay: immunoSEQ multiplex PCR; the TCRdb copy retains only in-frame clones and omits some. The sample records some 170,000 clones, approximately 85% being singletons. The sequenced material came from peripheral blood. The receptors were sampled from a woman in her sixties or seventies with acute or convalescent COVID-19.

This clone has just one count. This chain joins TRBV13 and TRBJ2-1; 9 bases agree with TRBD2. This CDR3 contains 18 residues. Germline CDR1 reads PRHDT; CDR2 reads FYEKMQ (reference sequence). Trimming at V came to 3 bases and at J to 2 bases, leaving 11 bases not matched to a gene. The CDR3 coding sequence is TGTGCCAGCAGCTTCCAACGAACTCTAGCGGGAACCTACAATGAGCAGTTCTTC. Amino acid sequence: CASSFQRTLAGTYNEQFF.

V is TRBV6-6 and J is TRBJ2-1; 8 bases fit TRBD2. Germline V gives CDR1 MNHNY, CDR2 SVGAGI (reference sequence). The CDR3 is 16 residues long. The V gene end was trimmed by 0 bases and the J gene end by 9 bases; junction bases not matched to a gene: 10. The CDR3 loop is CASSYSNPGLEAEQFF. As DNA, the CDR3 is TGTGCCAGCAGTTACTCGAATCCGGGACTAGAGGCTGAGCAGTTCTTC.

This clone has a single count. The chain carries TRBV30 and TRBJ1-4; TRBD1 might be the D (5 bases). Germline V gene data show CDR1 as GTSNPN and CDR2 as SVGIG (reference sequence). Deletions cut 7 bases from V and 3 bases from J, with 12 bases between. This CDR3 spans 13 amino acids. CDR3 sequence reads: CAFSTDANEKLFF. Written as DNA, the CDR3 is TGTGCCTTCTCGACAGATGCTAATGAAAAACTGTTTTTT.

There are a few counts of this clone. This chain connects TRBV19 to TRBJ1-2, with a possible D match to TRBD1 (5 bases). The ends were cut back, 5 bases at V and 1 base at J, with 14 bases in the middle. This CDR3 is built from 15 residues. Germline V CDR1 and CDR2: LNHDA, SQIVND (reference sequence). The CDR3 sequence is CASSAGHWSNYGYTF. The CDR3 DNA sequence: TGTGCCAGTAGTGCAGGACATTGGAGTAACTATGGCTACACCTTC.

The genes are TRBV6-1 and TRBJ2-3; 7 bases agree with TRBD2. After removal of 2 bases from V and 2 bases from J, the junction contained 4 bases not matched to a gene. Germline-derived CDR1 and CDR2 are MNHNS and SASEGT. CDR3 length: 15 residues. CDR3 coding DNA: TGTGCCAGCAGTGAACGGGGGAGGGCCACAGATACGCAGTATTTT. It is translated as CASSERGRATDTQYF.

This clone was seen a handful of times. The CDR3 loop reads CASSEYTQRELSYEQYV. DNA of the CDR3: TGTGCCAGCAGTGAATATACCCAGCGGGAGCTCTCCTACGAGCAGTACGTC. This chain joins TRBV25-1 and TRBJ2-7; TRBD2 agrees at 8 bases. The germline gives CDR1 MGHDK, CDR2 SYGVNS. V gave up 0 bases and J gave up 0 bases; unmatched junction bases: 7. CDR3 length equals 17 residues.